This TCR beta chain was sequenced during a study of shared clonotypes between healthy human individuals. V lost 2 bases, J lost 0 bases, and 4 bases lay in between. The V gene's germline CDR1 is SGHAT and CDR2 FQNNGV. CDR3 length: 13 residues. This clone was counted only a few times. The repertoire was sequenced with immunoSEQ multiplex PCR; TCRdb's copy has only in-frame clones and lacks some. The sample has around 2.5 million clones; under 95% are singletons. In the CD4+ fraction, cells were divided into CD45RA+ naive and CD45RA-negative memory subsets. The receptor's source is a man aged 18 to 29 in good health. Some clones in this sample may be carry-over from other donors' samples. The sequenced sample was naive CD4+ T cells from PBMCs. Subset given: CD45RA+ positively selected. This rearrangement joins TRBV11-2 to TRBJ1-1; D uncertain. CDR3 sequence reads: CASSLSMNTEAFF. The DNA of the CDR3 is TGTGCCAGCAGCTTATCTATGAACACTGAAGCTTTCTTT.